One and the same sample provided the 21 T cell receptor beta chains below, sequenced in a study of T cells in Graves' hyperthyroidism and ophthalmopathy (dated by TCRdb to the late 2010s). Libraries came from multiplex PCR. Sequencing used an Illumina HiSeq 2000. The TCR beta CDR3 regions were amplified from RNA transcripts. The first round of RT-PCR for the TCR CDR3 was performed with the HTBI primer set and the Qiagen OneStep RT-PCR kit. TCRdb's own reprocessing of the public reads used fastp at Q25 and MiXCR and kept productive beta chains. Rows merge per CDR3 protein into single entries with the most common DNA and genes. Recorded for this sample are around 440,000 distinct CDR3 sequences; approximately 14% of them occurred a single time. The ten largest clones represent roughly 8% of the sample. The sequenced material came from blood. The receptors were sampled from a woman aged 18 to 35 with Graves' hyperthyroidism.

This clonotype has more than one count but fewer than ten. This rearrangement joins TRBV25-1 to TRBJ2-5; 8 bases fit TRBD1. The J segment lost 2 bases and the V segment lost 3 bases, leaving 5 bases of the junction unmatched. Germline V gene data show CDR1 as MGHDK and CDR2 as SYGVNS. The CDR3 extends over 15 amino acids. In nucleotides, the CDR3 is TGTGCCAGCAGTGACCGGGACAGGAGACAAGAGACCCAGTACTTC. As protein: CASSDRDRRQETQYF.

Many counts were recorded for this clonotype. V usage is TRBV28 and J usage is TRBJ1-2; D gene unclear. The V gene's germline CDR1 is MDHEN and CDR2 SYDVKM. Between the trimmed V and J ends, which lost 5 bases and 2 bases, there was a span of 12 bases. This CDR3 contains 14 residues. The CDR3 protein is CASSLLRENYGYTF. The CDR3 region has the DNA TGTGCCAGCAGTCTCTTGAGGGAGAACTATGGCTACACCTTC.

This chain links TRBV14 with TRBJ2-2, with TRBD1 matching over 10 bases. V was clipped by 0 bases and J by 8 bases; unmatched bases: 12. Germline V lookup: CDR1 SGHDN, CDR2 FVKESK. The CDR3 runs 18 residues. The CDR3 DNA follows: TGTGCCAGCAGCCAAGACCTATTTGGGGACAGGGGCAGAGGGGAGCTGTTTTTT. Translating it yields CASSQDLFGDRGRGELFF.

This chain links TRBV7-8 with TRBJ1-1, with D unclear. Trimming took off 3 bases at V and 4 bases at J, with 12 bases between the two ends. Germline V gene sequence: CDR1 SGHVS, CDR2 FQNEAQ. This CDR3 has 14 residues. The CDR3 protein is CASSFQGMITEAFF. The CDR3 DNA reads as TGTGCCAGCAGCTTCCAAGGGATGATCACTGAAGCTTTCTTT.

The CDR3: CASSPGTTGKYDEQFF. The CDR3, as DNA: TGTGCCAGCAGCCCCGGGACTACCGGAAAGTACGATGAGCAGTTCTTC. J is TRBJ2-1 and V is TRBV9; TRBD2 matches at 7 bases. Germline lookup yields CDR1 SGDLS and CDR2 YYNGEE. The CDR3 loop spans 16 amino acids. V trimming: 4 bases; J trimming: 8 bases; junction bases outside the gene matches: 15.

This clonotype was seen ten or more times. The chain has TRBV24-1 and TRBJ2-2, with 8 positions matching TRBD2. Germline V lookup: CDR1 KGHDR, CDR2 SFDVKD. J was trimmed by 4 bases and V by 5 bases; bases with no gene match: 2. The CDR3 is made up of 14 amino acids. CDR3: CATSVAGGTGELFF. The CDR3 DNA sequence: TGTGCCACCAGTGTCGCGGGAGGCACCGGGGAGCTGTTTTTT.

This clonotype was counted at least ten times. This chain uses TRBV2 with TRBJ2-5, with TRBD2 matching over 13 bases. The length of the CDR3 is 14 residues. Germline CDR1 SNHLY, CDR2 FYNNEI. Unmatched junction bases numbered 3, after V lost 6 bases and J lost 5 bases. CDR3 protein: CASSQTSGRETQYF. CDR3 in DNA: TGTGCCAGCAGCCAGACTAGCGGGAGGGAGACCCAGTACTTC.

Only a few counts were recorded for this clonotype. The rearrangement joins TRBV20-1 to TRBJ1-6; D call uncertain. The CDR3 is made up of 14 amino acids. The V gene's germline CDR1 is DFQATT and CDR2 SNEGSKA (reference sequence). Trimming took off 1 base at V and 3 bases at J, with 7 bases between the two ends. The CDR3 region has the DNA TGCAGTGCTAGAGTGGACGGCTATAATTCACCCCTCCACTTT. Translated, it gives CSARVDGYNSPLHF.

Ten or more counts support this clonotype. The chain carries TRBV11-2 and TRBJ2-5, with D perhaps TRBD1 (5 bases). V was pared by 3 bases and J by 3 bases, with 11 bases between. Germline V CDR1 and CDR2: SGHAT, FQNNGV. The CDR3 runs to 14 residues. The CDR3 nucleotides read TGTGCCAGCAGCTTTACAGGACGGAAAGAGACCCAGTACTTC. This sequence encodes CASSFTGRKETQYF.

The V call is TRBV5-4, the J call TRBJ2-1, with TRBD2 matching over 11 bases. V was pared by 4 bases and J by 2 bases, with 5 bases of the junction left unmatched. Germline V gene data show CDR1 as SGHNT and CDR2 as YYREEE (reference sequence). This CDR3 is 16 amino acids long. CDR3 amino acids: CASSTGLAGPYNEQFF. In DNA form, the CDR3 reads TGTGCCAGCAGCACCGGACTAGCGGGTCCCTACAATGAGCAGTTCTTC.

This clonotype was seen repeatedly, ten times or more. V usage is TRBV28 and J usage is TRBJ2-1, with TRBD1 matching over 7 bases. V was pared by 3 bases and J by 1 base, with 6 bases of the junction left unmatched. This CDR3 comprises 16 residues. CDR1 is MDHEN, CDR2 SYDVKM, per germline. CDR3: CASSLSTGNSYNEQFF. Here the CDR3 DNA reads TGTGCCAGCAGTTTGTCGACAGGGAATTCCTACAATGAGCAGTTCTTC.

This clonotype was seen ten or more times. The chain joins TRBV2 to TRBJ2-1; 7 bases fit TRBD2. Germline loops: CDR1 SNHLY, CDR2 FYNNEI. V lost 4 bases, J lost 4 bases, and 7 bases stayed unmatched. This CDR3 has 15 residues. CDR3 sequence (DNA): TGTGCCAGCAGTGCACAGCGGGGCGATTACAATGAGCAGTTCTTC. It yields the protein CASSAQRGDYNEQFF.

This clonotype was observed many times. This sequence joins TRBV6-1 and TRBJ2-3; 8 bases map to TRBD2. Germline V gene sequence: CDR1 MNHNS, CDR2 SASEGT. The CDR3 runs to 16 residues. V was pared by 5 bases and J by 5 bases, with 12 bases of the junction left unmatched. The CDR3, as DNA: TGTGCCAGCAGTTACGACCTCCCAGCGGGAGAAGATACGCAGTATTTT. Protein sequence: CASSYDLPAGEDTQYF.

Ten or more counts support this clonotype. The J gene is TRBJ1-3, the V gene TRBV7-3; possible D gene TRBD1, 6 bases. This CDR3 comprises 14 residues. Looked up from germline, CDR1 is SGHTA and CDR2 is FQGTGA. Between the trimmed V and J ends, which lost 5 bases and 4 bases, there was a span of 12 bases. The CDR3 loop reads CASSQGGRGNTIYF. DNA for the CDR3: TGTGCCAGCAGCCAAGGGGGGAGAGGAAACACCATATATTTT.

This clonotype was detected ten times or more. V usage is TRBV28 and J usage is TRBJ2-2; D may be TRBD1 (5 bases). Germline CDR1 reads MDHEN; CDR2 reads SYDVKM. Trimming took off 3 bases at V and 5 bases at J, with 13 bases between the two ends. The CDR3 sequence is 15 residues long. DNA of the CDR3: TGTGCCAGCAGTTTCTATAGGGGCAAAACCGGGGAGCTGTTTTTT. Protein product: CASSFYRGKTGELFF.

This clonotype showed up many times. The V call is TRBV6-1, the J call TRBJ1-2; 10 positions match TRBD1. The CDR3 has 14 amino acids. The V gene end was trimmed by 6 bases and the J gene end by 4 bases; junction bases not matched to a gene: 5. The germline CDR1 and CDR2 sequences are MNHNS and SASEGT. Here the CDR3 reads CASSRGQGSYGYTF. The CDR3 nucleotides are TGTGCCAGCAGCCGGGGACAGGGGAGCTATGGCTACACCTTC.

The count of this clonotype is one. The rearrangement links TRBV7-9 to TRBJ2-3; D is undetermined. The length of the CDR3 is 15 residues. CDR1 is SEHNR, CDR2 FQNEAQ, per germline (reference sequence). Trimming stripped 1 base from V and 0 bases from J, with 8 bases between. The CDR3 spells CASSLEFGSTDTQYF. The CDR3 region has the DNA TGTGCCAGCAGCTTAGAATTCGGGAGCACAGATACGCAGTATTTT.

The rearrangement links TRBV4-1 to TRBJ2-7, with D uncertain. From germline, CDR1 is MGHRA and CDR2 YSYEKL. The V end lost 0 bases, the J end lost 3 bases, and 9 bases lay between the germline ends. The CDR3 runs 14 residues. The CDR3 loop reads CASSQERQHYEQYF. CDR3 bases: TGCGCCAGCAGCCAAGAAAGGCAGCACTACGAGCAGTACTTC.

This clonotype was observed at least ten times. The V gene is TRBV7-3, the J gene TRBJ2-5; D call uncertain. V dropped 2 bases and J dropped 8 bases, with 12 bases sitting between them. Germline lookup yields CDR1 SGHTA and CDR2 FQGTGA. There are 13 residues in the CDR3. CDR3 coding DNA: TGTGCCAGCAGCTTACTAGGTACCGGCACCCAGTACTTC. This sequence encodes CASSLLGTGTQYF.

There are many counts of this clonotype. The chain couples TRBV6-6 to TRBJ1-4, with 7 positions matching TRBD1. The germline CDR1 and CDR2 sequences are MNHNY and SVGAGI (reference sequence). Trimming cost V 0 bases and J 2 bases; bases outside gene matches: 3. The CDR3 length is 16 residues. DNA for the CDR3: TGTGCCAGCAGTTACTCCTGGGACAGCACTAATGAAAAACTGTTTTTT. Translating gives CASSYSWDSTNEKLFF.

This clonotype was picked up many times. V is TRBV10-3 and J is TRBJ2-1; D perhaps matches TRBD2 (7 bases). The CDR3 is 14 residues long. V lost 3 bases and J 4 bases, leaving 10 bases between the germline ends. Germline V gives CDR1 ENHRY, CDR2 SYGVKD. This chain's CDR3 is CAISEGGGYNEQFF. Written as DNA, the CDR3 is TGTGCCATCAGTGAAGGGGGAGGGTACAATGAGCAGTTCTTC.